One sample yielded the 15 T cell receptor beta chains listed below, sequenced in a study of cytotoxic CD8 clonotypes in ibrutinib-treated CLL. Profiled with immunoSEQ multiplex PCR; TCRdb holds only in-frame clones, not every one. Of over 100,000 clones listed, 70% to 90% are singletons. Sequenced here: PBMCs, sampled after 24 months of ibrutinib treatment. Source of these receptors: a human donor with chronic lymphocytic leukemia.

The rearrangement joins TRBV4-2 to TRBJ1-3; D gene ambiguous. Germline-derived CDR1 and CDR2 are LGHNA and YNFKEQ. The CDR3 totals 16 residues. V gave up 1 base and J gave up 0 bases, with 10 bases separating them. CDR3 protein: CASSQGSGASGNTIYF. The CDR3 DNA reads TGTGCCAGCAGCCAAGGTTCGGGAGCCTCTGGAAACACCATATATTTT.

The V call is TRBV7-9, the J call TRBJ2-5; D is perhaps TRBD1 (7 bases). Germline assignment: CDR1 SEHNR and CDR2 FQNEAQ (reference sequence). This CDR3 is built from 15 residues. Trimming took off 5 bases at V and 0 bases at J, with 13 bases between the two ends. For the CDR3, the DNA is TGTGCCAGCAGCCCGCAGGGGGGTCACCAAGAGACCCAGTACTTC. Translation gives CASSPQGGHQETQYF. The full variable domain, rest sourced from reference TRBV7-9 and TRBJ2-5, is DTGVSQNPRHKITKRGQNVTFRCDPISEHNRLYWYRQTLGQGPEFLTYFQNEAQLEKSRLLSDRFSAERPKGSFSTLEIQRTEQGDSAMYLCASSPQGGHQETQYFGPGTRLLVL.

DNA of the CDR3: TGTGCCAGCAGCTTAGGATACACCGGGGAGCTGTTTTTT. It translates to CASSLGYTGELFF. V usage is TRBV7-9 and J usage is TRBJ2-2, with D hard to call. Trimming pared 1 base from V and 3 bases from J, leaving 3 bases between. Germline CDR1 reads SEHNR; CDR2 reads FQNEAQ (reference sequence). The CDR3 is 13 amino acids.

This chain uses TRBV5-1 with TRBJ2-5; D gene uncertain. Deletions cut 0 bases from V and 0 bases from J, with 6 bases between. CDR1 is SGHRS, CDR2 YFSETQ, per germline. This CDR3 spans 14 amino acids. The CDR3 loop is CASSLGGYQETQYF. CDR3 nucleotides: TGCGCCAGCAGCTTGGGTGGGTACCAAGAGACCCAGTACTTC.

The CDR3 coding sequence is TGTGCCAGCAGCTCTTCACAGGGGGGCTATGGCTACACCTTC. Its protein product is CASSSSQGGYGYTF. This chain links TRBV5-6 with TRBJ1-2, with 8 bases matching TRBD1. The CDR3 loop spans 14 amino acids. J was trimmed by 4 bases and V by 3 bases; bases with no gene match: 5. Looked up from germline, CDR1 is SGHDT and CDR2 is YYEEEE.

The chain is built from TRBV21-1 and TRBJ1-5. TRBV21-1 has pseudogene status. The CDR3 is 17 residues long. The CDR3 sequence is CASSKTRKFNSNQPQHF. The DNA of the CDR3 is TGTGCCAGCAGCAAAACTAGAAAATTTAATAGCAATCAGCCCCAGCATTTT.

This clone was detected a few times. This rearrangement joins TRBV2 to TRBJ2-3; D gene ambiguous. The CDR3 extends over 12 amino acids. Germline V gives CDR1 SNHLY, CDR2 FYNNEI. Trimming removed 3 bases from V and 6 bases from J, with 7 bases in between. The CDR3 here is CASSELEDTQYF. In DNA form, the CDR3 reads TGTGCCAGCAGTGAGTTGGAGGATACGCAGTATTTT.

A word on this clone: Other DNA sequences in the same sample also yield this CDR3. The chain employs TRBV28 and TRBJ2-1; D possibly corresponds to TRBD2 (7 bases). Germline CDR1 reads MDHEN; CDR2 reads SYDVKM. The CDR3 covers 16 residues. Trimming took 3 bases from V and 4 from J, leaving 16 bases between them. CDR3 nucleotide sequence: TGTGCCAGCAGTTTTTCAGGGCGGGGGCTATACAATGAGCAGTTCTTC. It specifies CASSFSGRGLYNEQFF. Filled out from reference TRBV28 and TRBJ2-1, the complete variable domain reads DVKVTQSSRYLVKRTGEKVFLECVQDMDHENMFWYRQDPGLGLRLIYFSYDVKMKEKGDIPEGYSVSREKKERFSLILESASTNQTSMYLCASSFSGRGLYNEQFFGPGTRLTVL.

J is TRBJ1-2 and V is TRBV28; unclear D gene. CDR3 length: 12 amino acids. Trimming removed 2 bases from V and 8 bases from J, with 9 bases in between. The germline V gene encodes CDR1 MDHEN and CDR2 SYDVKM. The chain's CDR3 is CASSLQGLGYTF. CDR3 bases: TGTGCCAGCAGTTTACAAGGGCTCGGCTACACCTTC.

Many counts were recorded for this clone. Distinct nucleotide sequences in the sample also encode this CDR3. CDR3 sequence: CASSQVGYYEQYF. The CDR3 DNA reads as TGTGCCAGCAGCCAAGTCGGCTACTACGAGCAGTACTTC. The chain is built from TRBV14 and TRBJ2-7; D not certain. Germline CDR1 is SGHDN and CDR2 is FVKESK. With 1 base removed from V and 3 bases from J, the gap between germline ends came to 7 bases. This CDR3 is 13 amino acids long.

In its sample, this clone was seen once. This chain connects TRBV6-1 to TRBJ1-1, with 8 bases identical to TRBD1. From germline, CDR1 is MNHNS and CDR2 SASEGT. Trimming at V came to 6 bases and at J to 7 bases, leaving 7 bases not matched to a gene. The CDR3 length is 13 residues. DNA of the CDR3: TGTGCCAGCAGCTTGACAGGGGTGGATGAAGCTTTCTTT. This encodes CASSLTGVDEAFF.

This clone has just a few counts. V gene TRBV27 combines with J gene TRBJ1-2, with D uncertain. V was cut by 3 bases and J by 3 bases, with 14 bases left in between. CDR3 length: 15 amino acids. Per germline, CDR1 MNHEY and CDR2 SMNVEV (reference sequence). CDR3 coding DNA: TGTGCCAGCAGTTTGAAAGGAGGAGAATACTATGGCTACACCTTC. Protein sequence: CASSLKGGEYYGYTF.

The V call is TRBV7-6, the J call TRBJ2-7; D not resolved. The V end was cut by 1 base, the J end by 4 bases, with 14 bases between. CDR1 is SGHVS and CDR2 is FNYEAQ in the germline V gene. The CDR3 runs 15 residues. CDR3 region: CASSLESRSKYEQYF. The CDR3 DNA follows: TGTGCCAGCAGCTTAGAAAGTCGCAGCAAGTACGAGCAGTACTTC.

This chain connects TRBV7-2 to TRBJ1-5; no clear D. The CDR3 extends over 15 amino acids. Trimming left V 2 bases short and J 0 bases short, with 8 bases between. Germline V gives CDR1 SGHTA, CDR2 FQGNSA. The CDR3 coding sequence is TGTGCCAGCAGCTTATATACGGATAGCAATCAGCCCCAGCATTTT. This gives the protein CASSLYTDSNQPQHF.

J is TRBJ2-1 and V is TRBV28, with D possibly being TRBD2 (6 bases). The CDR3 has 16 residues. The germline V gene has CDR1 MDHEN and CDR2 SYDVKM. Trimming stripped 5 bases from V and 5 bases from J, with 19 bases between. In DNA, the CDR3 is TGTGCCAGCAGTCGCTCCCTGGGGGGATACGACAATGAGCAGTTCTTC. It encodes CASSRSLGGYDNEQFF.